Listed below are T cell receptor beta chains from one sample, sequenced in a study of spatial heterogeneity in lung cancer. TCRdb re-called the 5' RACE reads through MiXCR, storing one row per CDR3 protein. In the table there are approximately 7,600 distinct CDR3 sequences, 14% of which are singletons. The sample was lung tumor tissue, taken at surgery. All receptors come from a female donor with early-stage non-small cell lung cancer. CDR3s include the opening cysteine and the closing phenylalanine or tryptophan. A D gene is named only where the DNA matches it firmly. Expanded clones get a size class; other rows say once, few or many, or leave the size out.

clone_size	d_call	j_call	v_call	cdr3_length	cdr3_nt	cdr3_aa
medium-sized	-	TRBJ2-2	TRBV15	13	TGTGCCACCAGCAGAAGAGCGGTAACGGAGCTGTTTTTT	CATSRRAVTELFF
medium-sized	TRBD1	TRBJ2-7	TRBV3-1	13	TGTGCCAGCAGCCGTGGACAGGTCTACGAGCAGTACTTC	CASSRGQVYEQYF
medium-sized	-	TRBJ2-6	TRBV4-2	16	TGTGCCAGCAGCCAAGGTCTAGGGTCTGGGGCCAACGTCCTGACTTTC	CASSQGLGSGANVLTF
many	-	TRBJ2-5	TRBV5-6	16	TGTGCCAGCAGCCCGGATCTCGCGGGACACCAAGAGACCCAGTACTTC	CASSPDLAGHQETQYF
many	-	TRBJ1-5	TRBV6-2/TRBV6-3	12	TGTGCCAGCAGTTACTCAAGCGGGGGGCGGCATTTT	CASSYSSGGRHF
-	-	TRBJ1-1	TRBV6-5	14	TGTGCCAGCAGCCTAGGACAGAGACATTTTGAAGCTTTCTTT	CASSLGQRHFEAFF
many	-	TRBJ1-1	TRBV5-1	18	TGCGCCAGCAGCTTGATAGGCGGGGGCGCGATGGTAAGGACTGAAGCTTTCTTT	CASSLIGGGAMVRTEAFF
many	-	TRBJ1-5	TRBV6-1	12	TGTGCCAGCATACAAGCAGATCAGCCCCAGCATTTT	CASIQADQPQHF
-	TRBD2	TRBJ2-3	TRBV6-2/TRBV6-3	15	TGTGCCAGCAGACTGAGCGGGGGCAGCACAGATACGCAGTATTTT	CASRLSGGSTDTQYF
many	-	TRBJ2-1	TRBV7-8	17	TGTGCCAGCAGCTTAGGATTGAGTAGCATCCCGGAGGATGAGCAGTTCTTC	CASSLGLSSIPEDEQFF
once	-	TRBJ2-4	TRBV13	16	TGTGCCAGCAGCTTTTCAGGGGATTTAGCCAAAAACATTCAGTACTTC	CASSFSGDLAKNIQYF
many	TRBD2	TRBJ2-7	TRBV6-2/TRBV6-3	15	TGTGCCAGCAGTTACTCTTTCGGACTAGCGGGGGGTCGGTACTTC	CASSYSFGLAGGRYF
once	-	TRBJ1-5	TRBV11-2	15	TGTGCCAGCAGCAAAGGGGCGGTGGGCAATCAGCCCCAGCATTTT	CASSKGAVGNQPQHF
many	TRBD2	TRBJ2-3	TRBV4-2	18	TGTGCCAGCAGCCAAGAAGATGGGGGGGGTGCTAGAAGAGATACGCAGTATTTT	CASSQEDGGGARRDTQYF
many	-	TRBJ2-7	TRBV7-2	15	TGTGCCAGCAGCCCAGGGGCGGCCTGGGGTTACGAGCAGTACTTC	CASSPGAAWGYEQYF
many	TRBD2	TRBJ2-2	TRBV19	17	TGTGCCATCCCCCCCCTAGCGGGGGCTAAGAACACCGGGGAGCTGTTTTTT	CAIPPLAGAKNTGELFF
medium-sized	-	TRBJ2-7	TRBV12-3/TRBV12-4	14	TGTGCCAGCAGTTTAGTCGGGACGACCTACGAGCAGTACTTC	CASSLVGTTYEQYF
many	TRBD2	TRBJ2-5	TRBV20-1	15	TGCAGTGCTAGAGTTGCGGGGGGCCGATTGGGGCCCCAGTACTTC	CSARVAGGRLGPQYF
many	-	TRBJ2-3	TRBV20-1	12	TGCAGTGCGGACGCTAGCACAGATACGCAGTATTTT	CSADASTDTQYF
many	TRBD1	TRBJ2-5	TRBV11-2	14	TGTGCCAGCAGGGGACAGGGGGCGCGCGTGACCCAGTACTTC	CASRGQGARVTQYF
medium-sized	-	TRBJ2-3	TRBV5-1	15	TGCGCCAGCAGCTTAGCGTTGGCTGGCACAGATACGCAGTATTTT	CASSLALAGTDTQYF
-	-	TRBJ1-5	TRBV5-8	15	TGTGCCAGCAGCCGCCTAAGACAGGCCTATCAGCCCCAGCATTTT	CASSRLRQAYQPQHF
-	-	TRBJ2-7	TRBV6-5	14	TGTGCCAGCAGTTACCGCGGCCGAACCTACGAGCAGTACTTC	CASSYRGRTYEQYF
many	-	TRBJ1-1	TRBV29-1	10	TGCAGCGTTGAAACAGGGATTGGTTTCTTT	CSVETGIGFF
medium-sized	-	TRBJ2-3	TRBV10-3	11	TGTGCCATCAGTGAGGGGCTCACGCAGTATTTT	CAISEGLTQYF
medium-sized	-	TRBJ2-1	TRBV29-1	10	TGCAGCGTCCTCGAGGGAAAGGAGTTCTTC	CSVLEGKEFF
many	-	TRBJ2-1	TRBV6-6	11	TGTGCCAGCAGTTACTCCCTTGAGCAGTTCTTC	CASSYSLEQFF
large	-	TRBJ1-3	TRBV6-5	14	TGTGCCAGCAGTTACTCGTTCTCTGGAAACACCATATATTTT	CASSYSFSGNTIYF
many	-	TRBJ1-5	TRBV6-2/TRBV6-3	14	TGTGCCAGCAGAAGCTGGAGGAGCAATCAGCCCCAGCATTTT	CASRSWRSNQPQHF
few	-	TRBJ2-1	TRBV11-2	12	TGTGCCAGCAGCTTAGGTAACGATGAGCAGTTCTTC	CASSLGNDEQFF
once	TRBD1	TRBJ1-6	TRBV27	13	TGTGCCAGCAGTTTCCAAGACAGGGCGACCCTCCACTTT	CASSFQDRATLHF
many	TRBD2	TRBJ2-7	TRBV7-2	15	TGTGCCAGCAGCCCCTTCCTAGCGGGTCCCTACGAGCAGTACTTC	CASSPFLAGPYEQYF